This record concerns one TCR beta chain sequence. These data are taken from a study of T cells after yellow fever vaccination. 5'RACE template switching produced TCR cDNA carrying a universal primer site and UMIs. TCRdb processed the 5' RACE reads anew with MiXCR; each CDR3 protein has one entry. The sample has under 600,000 distinct CDR3 sequences, approximately 15% seen once. With 4 bases clipped from V and 4 bases from J, the junction kept 7 bases outside the gene matches. The V gene's germline CDR1 is SGHAT and CDR2 FQNNGV. There are 15 residues in the CDR3. The sequencing here drew on PBMCs, taken on the day of the yellow fever booster vaccination. The chain uses TRBV11-2 and TRBJ2-7; 10 nucleotides agree with TRBD2. The TCR originated in a man aged 30-40 years who received the YFV17D yellow fever vaccine. CDR3 loop: CASSSSGTSVYEQYF. The CDR3 region has the DNA TGTGCCAGCAGCTCCTCCGGGACTAGCGTTTACGAGCAGTACTTC.